This T cell receptor beta chain was identified in a study of blood T cell repertoires in COVID-19. Study-level background: Donors in the United States, Italy and Spain gave samples during acute or convalescent COVID-19. Sources were T cells, B-cell-depleted T cells, or PBMCs; the material itself was cDNA or gDNA.

The CDR3 loop spans 14 amino acids. Germline V lookup: CDR1 SGHKS, CDR2 YYEKEE (reference sequence). V was clipped by 3 bases and J by 1 base, with 10 bases between them. Original processing methods: From reference gene primer amplification, estimates of nucleated cell counts were derived. The data were produced by immunoSEQ multiplex PCR, yet TCRdb's version contains in-frame clones alone and is incomplete. That table gives V, J and clone size, and the DNA gave D and trimming. This sample has 200,000 to 300,000 clones, with roughly 81% found just once. This clone was counted once. Source material: peripheral blood. The sequence came from a man aged 50 or older with acute or convalescent COVID-19. The V gene is TRBV5-5, the J gene TRBJ1-1; TRBD1 is a possible D gene (6 bases). CDR3 sequence reads: CASSWGHSNTEAFF. DNA of the CDR3: TGTGCCAGCAGCTGGGGACACTCGAACACTGAAGCTTTCTTT.